Below are 26 T cell receptor beta chains sequenced from a single sample in a study of CD8+ T cells in alopecia areata. The treatment: oral pan-JAK inhibitor, 5-10 mg twice daily. Following RNA extraction, reverse transcription yielded cDNA that acted as the sequencing template. Profiling relied on immunoSEQ multiplex PCR, and the TCRdb table lists in-frame clones only, not all of them. Of 200,000 to 250,000 clones listed, less than 45% are singletons. The sample was CD4+ T cells sorted from blood, taken at approximately week 30, from a patient treated with tofacitinib. The receptor set was obtained from a human donor with alopecia areata.

This chain links TRBV5-1 with TRBJ2-7; D unresolved. The germline CDR1 and CDR2 sequences are SGHRS and YFSETQ. V lost 4 bases and J 2 bases, leaving 25 bases between the germline ends. This CDR3 contains 18 residues. CDR3 DNA sequence: TGCGCCAGCAGCCCGGGTTTTCTTCAGGTGGCTCCGGCCTACGAGCAGTACTTC. Amino acid sequence: CASSPGFLQVAPAYEQYF.

The chain links TRBV18 to TRBJ2-4; D ambiguous. V shed 1 base and J shed 4 bases, with 5 bases lying between them. The V gene's germline CDR1 is KGHSH and CDR2 LQKENI. The CDR3 has 13 residues. The CDR3 DNA reads as TGTGCCAGCTCACCACGTGGGAAAAACATTCAGTACTTC. Its translation is CASSPRGKNIQYF.

This clone came up a few times. V usage is TRBV7-3 and J usage is TRBJ2-1, with 10 bases lining up with TRBD1. Unmatched junction bases numbered 7, after V lost 0 bases and J lost 2 bases. In germline, CDR1 is SGHTA, CDR2 FQGTGA. The CDR3 covers 18 residues. CDR3 coding DNA: TGTGCCAGCAGCTTAACGTCGCCTGGGACAGGGGCCTACAATGAGCAGTTCTTC. As protein: CASSLTSPGTGAYNEQFF.

This clone turned up a few times. Written as DNA, the CDR3 is TGTGCCTGGAGTCTAGCCATGAACACTGAAGCTTTCTTT. Encoded protein: CAWSLAMNTEAFF. This chain joins TRBV30 and TRBJ1-1; no clear D gene. V was clipped by 2 bases and J by 0 bases, with 7 bases between them. Per germline, CDR1 GTSNPN and CDR2 SVGIG (reference sequence). The CDR3 has 13 residues.

V and J are TRBV30 and TRBJ2-3; D is ambiguous. This CDR3 comprises 15 residues. V was pared by 1 base and J by 2 bases, with 13 bases between. Germline-derived CDR1 and CDR2 are GTSNPN and SVGIG (reference sequence). The chain's CDR3 is CAWSEGDLPTDTQYF. The CDR3 nucleotides read TGTGCCTGGAGTGAAGGAGACCTCCCCACAGATACGCAGTATTTT.

The J gene is TRBJ1-1, the V gene TRBV30; TRBD1 is a possible D gene (5 bases). The V end lost 3 bases, the J end lost 8 bases, and 19 bases lay between the germline ends. The CDR3 runs 14 residues. CDR1 is GTSNPN and CDR2 is SVGIG in the germline V gene (reference sequence). The CDR3: CAWSYLSGAEEAFF. The CDR3 bases are TGTGCCTGGAGCTACCTTAGCGGGGCGGAAGAAGCTTTCTTT.

V usage is TRBV25-1 and J usage is TRBJ1-1; no definite D call. Trimming took off 6 bases at V and 1 base at J, with 9 bases between the two ends. The CDR3 has 13 amino acids. CDR1 and CDR2 (germline): MGHDK, SYGVNS. CDR3 sequence: CASSRAQNTEAFF. The CDR3 nucleotides are TGTGCCAGCAGCCGGGCACAGAACACTGAAGCTTTCTTT.

The V gene is TRBV25-1, the J gene TRBJ2-7; no firm D call. The CDR3 is 15 amino acids. The germline V gene encodes CDR1 MGHDK and CDR2 SYGVNS. V lost 1 base and J 5 bases, leaving 15 bases between the germline ends. The CDR3 DNA sequence: TGTGCCAGCAGTGAATTGGCAGTCGCGCAGCACGAGCAGTACTTC. It codes for CASSELAVAQHEQYF.

In this sample, this clone turned up a few times. The genes are TRBV6-5 and TRBJ1-1; 7 bases are shared with TRBD1. The V gene's germline CDR1 is MNHEY and CDR2 SVGAGI. Losses at the gene ends were 6 bases for V and 3 bases for J; bases not matched to a gene: 7. The CDR3 is made up of 14 amino acids. CDR3 in DNA: TGTGCCAGCAGAATGGACAGGCGGGACACTGAAGCTTTCTTT. Amino acids: CASRMDRRDTEAFF.

The chain couples TRBV6-1 to TRBJ2-5, with D possibly matching TRBD2 (5 bases). The V gene's germline CDR1 is MNHNS and CDR2 SASEGT. Trimming pared 10 bases from V and 5 bases from J, leaving 20 bases between. The CDR3 runs 14 residues. This CDR3 reads CATALEGRQETQYF. For the CDR3, the DNA is TGTGCCACAGCCCTCGAGGGCCGGCAGGAGACCCAGTACTTC.

This clone occurred a few times. V usage is TRBV7-2 and J usage is TRBJ2-5, with D maybe TRBD1 (6 bases). Trimming removed 5 bases from V and 0 bases from J, with 10 bases in between. Germline CDR1 and CDR2: SGHTA and FQGNSA. CDR3 size: 14 residues. The CDR3 DNA reads as TGTGCCAGCAGCCTAGGACAGAACCAAGAGACCCAGTACTTC. It codes for CASSLGQNQETQYF.

For this clone: This sequence may be a read error, since a much larger clone differs from it by one base. Additional DNA sequences in this sample encode the identical CDR3. J is TRBJ2-7 and V is TRBV6-6, with 10 bases aligning to TRBD1. Germline V gene data show CDR1 as MNHNY and CDR2 as SVGAGI (reference sequence). V dropped 6 bases and J dropped 6; count of bases not matched to a gene: 8. This CDR3 comprises 14 residues. This CDR3 reads CASSYNRDRGEQYF. The CDR3 bases are TGTGCCAGCAGCTACAATCGGGACAGGGGCGAGCAGTACTTC.

The chain carries TRBV29-1 and TRBJ1-1, with D possibly matching TRBD1 (5 bases). The germline gives CDR1 SQVTM, CDR2 ANQGSEA. V lost 7 bases and J 4 bases, leaving 22 bases between the germline ends. This CDR3 comprises 15 residues. CDR3 DNA: TGCAGCGCCCGGGGGGAGGCAGTTTCAGTCACTGAAGCTTTCTTT. It specifies CSARGEAVSVTEAFF.

V is TRBV7-9 and J is TRBJ2-7; TRBD1 agrees at 9 bases. V trimming: 6 bases; J trimming: 2 bases; junction bases outside the gene matches: 11. Looked up from germline, CDR1 is SEHNR and CDR2 is FQNEAQ (reference sequence). The CDR3 extends over 16 amino acids. The DNA of the CDR3 is TGTGCCAGCAGTCTGGCACAGGGGGCGCAAACCTACGAGCAGTACTTC. As protein: CASSLAQGAQTYEQYF.

The chain employs TRBV2 and TRBJ2-6; 7 positions match TRBD1. Germline-derived CDR1 and CDR2 are SNHLY and FYNNEI. This CDR3 comprises 16 residues. V shed 6 bases, J shed 1 base, and the junction held 6 bases outside the gene matches. The CDR3 DNA reads TGTGCCAGCAGCCGGGACAGCGTTTCTGGGGCCAACGTCCTGACTTTC. Its translation: CASSRDSVSGANVLTF.

The rearrangement joins TRBV29-1 to TRBJ1-2; D gene uncertain. Trimming pared 5 bases from V and 1 base from J, leaving 8 bases between. The germline V gene encodes CDR1 SQVTM and CDR2 ANQGSEA. This CDR3 contains 12 residues. The CDR3 here is CSVTGLNYGYTF. In DNA, the CDR3 is TGCAGCGTTACCGGACTTAACTATGGCTACACCTTC. Combining the CDR3 with reference TRBV29-1 and TRBJ1-2 gives the whole variable domain SAVISQKPSRDICQRGTSLTIQCQVDSQVTMMFWYRQQPGQSLTLIATANQGSEATYESGFVIDKFPISRPNLTFSTLTVSNMSPEDSSIYLCSVTGLNYGYTFGSGTRLTVV.

This chain connects TRBV6-1 to TRBJ1-5; D is unclear. The CDR3 extends over 13 amino acids. Germline V gene lookup returns CDR1 MNHNS and CDR2 SASEGT. Trimming shortened V by 2 bases and J by 7 bases, and 9 bases separated the two germline ends. CDR3 amino acids: CASSEINGQPQHF. For the CDR3, the DNA is TGTGCCAGCAGTGAAATTAATGGGCAGCCCCAGCATTTT.

This clone turned up a few times. The chain has TRBV6-5 and TRBJ2-7; perhaps TRBD1 as D (6 bases). Trimming stripped 6 bases from V and 3 bases from J, with 12 bases between. The CDR3 consists of 13 residues. The V gene's germline CDR1 is MNHEY and CDR2 SVGAGI. The CDR3 nucleotides read TGTGCCAGCAGACAGGGAAGGGTCTACGAGCAGTACTTC. This codes for CASRQGRVYEQYF.

The chain combines TRBV29-1 with TRBJ1-2, with 7 bases fitting TRBD1. Per the germline V gene, CDR1 is SQVTM and CDR2 is ANQGSEA. V lost 0 bases to trimming and J lost 4 bases; unmatched junction nucleotides: 2. The CDR3 extends over 13 amino acids. CDR3 amino acids: CSVEEDRFYGYTF. DNA for the CDR3: TGCAGCGTTGAAGAGGACAGGTTCTATGGCTACACCTTC.

The rearrangement uses TRBV25-1 and TRBJ1-3, with a possible D match to TRBD1 (5 bases). The germline V gene has CDR1 MGHDK and CDR2 SYGVNS. CDR3 size: 17 residues. V lost 4 bases and J lost 0, with 16 bases in between. CDR3 sequence: CASSGSRQRASGNTIYF. The CDR3 coding sequence is TGTGCCAGCAGTGGATCTCGACAGCGGGCCTCTGGAAACACCATATATTTT.

This clone occurred a few times. The CDR3 region has the DNA TGTGCCAGTAATGGAGGCCAAGAGACCCAGTACTTC. Its translation is CASNGGQETQYF. This chain joins TRBV14 and TRBJ2-5; D possibly corresponds to TRBD2 (5 bases). Deletions cut 9 bases from V and 1 base from J, with 9 bases between. Germline V CDR1 and CDR2: SGHDN, FVKESK. This CDR3 comprises 12 residues.

This clone has a handful of counts. The V call is TRBV19, the J call TRBJ2-3; the D gene is possibly TRBD2 (5 bases). From germline, CDR1 is LNHDA and CDR2 SQIVND (reference sequence). This CDR3 is built from 14 residues. V was clipped by 2 bases and J by 6 bases, with 12 bases between them. The CDR3 nucleotides are TGTGCCAGTAGTATAACATTGGAGGCGGATACGCAGTATTTT. Amino acid sequence: CASSITLEADTQYF. Using reference TRBV19 and TRBJ2-3 for the parts outside the CDR3, the full variable domain is DGGITQSPKYLFRKEGQNVTLSCEQNLNHDAMYWYRQDPGQGLRLIYYSQIVNDFQKGDIAEGYSVSREKKESFPLTVTSAQKNPTAFYLCASSITLEADTQYFGPGTRLTVL.

This clone was detected only a few times. This chain connects TRBV6-1 to TRBJ1-2, with D uncertain. In germline, CDR1 is MNHNS, CDR2 SASEGT. Trimming removed 4 bases from V and 4 bases from J, with 10 bases in between. This CDR3 region has 13 residues. CDR3 sequence: CASSGQAIYGYTF. The CDR3 region has the DNA TGTGCCAGCAGTGGACAAGCCATCTATGGCTACACCTTC.

The chain is built from TRBV5-4 and TRBJ2-7, with 9 bases fitting TRBD1. Looked up from germline, CDR1 is SGHNT and CDR2 is YYREEE (reference sequence). There are 15 residues in the CDR3. J gave up 1 base and V 6 bases, and 8 bases lay outside the gene matches. The CDR3 DNA sequence: TGTGCCAGCAACGTAGGACAGGGGACATCCTACGAGCAGTACTTC. It codes for CASNVGQGTSYEQYF.

This chain uses TRBV19 with TRBJ1-5; possibly TRBD1 for D (5 bases). V was pared by 1 base and J by 2 bases, with 6 bases between. Germline V gene sequence: CDR1 LNHDA, CDR2 SQIVND (reference sequence). The CDR3 loop spans 14 amino acids. CDR3 loop: CASSIAGRNQPQHF. The DNA of the CDR3 is TGTGCCAGTAGTATAGCAGGGCGCAATCAGCCCCAGCATTTT. Drawing the rest from reference TRBV19 and TRBJ1-5, the complete variable domain is DGGITQSPKYLFRKEGQNVTLSCEQNLNHDAMYWYRQDPGQGLRLIYYSQIVNDFQKGDIAEGYSVSREKKESFPLTVTSAQKNPTAFYLCASSIAGRNQPQHFGDGTRLSIL.

This chain connects TRBV5-4 to TRBJ2-5; D is possibly TRBD1 (6 bases). CDR1 SGHNT and CDR2 YYREEE come from the germline V gene (reference sequence). CDR3 length: 13 residues. V was pared by 4 bases and J by 3 bases, with 10 bases between. The CDR3 nucleotides read TGTGCCAGCAGCCGGACAGATAAAGAGACCCAGTACTTC. Amino acids: CASSRTDKETQYF. The full variable domain, completed using reference TRBV5-4 and TRBJ2-5, is ETGVTQSPTHLIKTRGQQVTLRCSSQSGHNTVSWYQQALGQGPQFIFQYYREEENGRGNFPPRFSGLQFPNYSSELNVNALELDDSALYLCASSRTDKETQYFGPGTRLLVL.